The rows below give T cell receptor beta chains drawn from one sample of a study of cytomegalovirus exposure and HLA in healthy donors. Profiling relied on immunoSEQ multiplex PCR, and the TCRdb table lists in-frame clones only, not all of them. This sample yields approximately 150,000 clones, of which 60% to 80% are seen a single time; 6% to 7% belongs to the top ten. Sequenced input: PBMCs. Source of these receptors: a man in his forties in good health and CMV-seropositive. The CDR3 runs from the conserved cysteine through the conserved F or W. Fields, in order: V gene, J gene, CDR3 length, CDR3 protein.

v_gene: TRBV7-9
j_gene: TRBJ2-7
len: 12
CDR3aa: CASSLTTLEQYF

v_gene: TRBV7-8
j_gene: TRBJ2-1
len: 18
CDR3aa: CASRRLAGGSSSYNEQFF

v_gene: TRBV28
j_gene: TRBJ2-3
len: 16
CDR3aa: CASSTRTGGLTDTQYF

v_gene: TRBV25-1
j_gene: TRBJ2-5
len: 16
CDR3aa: CASSSTSGTGGETQYF

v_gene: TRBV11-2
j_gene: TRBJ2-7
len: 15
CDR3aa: CASSLLFGGPDEQYF

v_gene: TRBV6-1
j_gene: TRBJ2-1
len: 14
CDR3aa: CATLGSGTSNEQFF

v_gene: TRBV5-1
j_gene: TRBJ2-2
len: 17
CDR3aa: CASSSKIAGSNTGELFF

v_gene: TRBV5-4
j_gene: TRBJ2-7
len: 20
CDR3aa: CASALAPEGLAGGIYYEQYF

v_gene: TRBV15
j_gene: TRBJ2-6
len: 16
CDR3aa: CATSNGQGAGANVLTF

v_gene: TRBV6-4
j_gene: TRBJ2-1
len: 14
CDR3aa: CASSVIAGTDEQFF

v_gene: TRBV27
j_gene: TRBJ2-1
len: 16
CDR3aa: CASSSWTITSYNEQFF

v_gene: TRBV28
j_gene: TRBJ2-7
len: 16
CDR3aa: CASSLWGRGFSYEQYF

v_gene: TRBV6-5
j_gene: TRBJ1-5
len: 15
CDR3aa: CASSYSQGGNQPQHF

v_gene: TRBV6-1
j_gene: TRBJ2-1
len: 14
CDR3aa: CASSDGGRYNEQFF

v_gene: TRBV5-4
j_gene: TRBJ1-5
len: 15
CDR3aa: CASSQDTTGHQPQHF

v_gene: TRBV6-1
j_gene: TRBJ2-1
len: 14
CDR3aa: CASSEDRVYNEQFF

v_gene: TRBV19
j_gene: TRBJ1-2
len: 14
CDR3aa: CATSRDGGAGSYTF

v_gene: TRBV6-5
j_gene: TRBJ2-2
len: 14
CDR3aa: CASSKSRQGSPAAF

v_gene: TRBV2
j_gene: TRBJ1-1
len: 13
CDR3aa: CASGRNSVTEAFF

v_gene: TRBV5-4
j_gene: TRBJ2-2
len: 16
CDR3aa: CASSLVGTGVAGELFF

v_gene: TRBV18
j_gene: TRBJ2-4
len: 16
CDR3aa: CASSLPGFLAKNIQYF

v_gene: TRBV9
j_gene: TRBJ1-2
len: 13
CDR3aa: CASRERGEGGYTF